What follows are 29 T cell receptor beta chains derived from one specimen sequenced in a study of shared clonotypes between healthy human individuals. Repertoires were generated with immunoSEQ multiplex PCR, while TCRdb's copy carries only in-frame clones and drops some. The table includes some 2,000,000 clones, 95% detected once. Sequencing was done on a sample of naive CD4+ T cells sorted from blood. The subset: CD45RA+ positively selected. The receptors shown here come from a man younger than 30 in good health.

This chain joins TRBV7-2 and TRBJ2-5; 9 bases are shared with TRBD1. CDR1 and CDR2 (germline): SGHTA, FQGNSA. There are 15 residues in the CDR3. Unmatched junction bases numbered 6, after V lost 7 bases and J lost 0 bases. CDR3 nucleotide sequence: TGTGCCAGCAAAGTACAGGGGGCCGACCAAGAGACCCAGTACTTC. It encodes CASKVQGADQETQYF.

The rearrangement joins TRBV25-1 to TRBJ2-5; tentatively, D is TRBD1 or TRBD2 (5 bases each). V shed 6 bases and J shed 5 bases, with 19 bases lying between them. The CDR3 runs to 15 residues. The germline CDR1 and CDR2 sequences are MGHDK and SYGVNS. The CDR3 nucleotides read TGTGCCAGCAGCCGGGACCCAATTCAGAGGGAGACCCAGTACTTC. It codes for CASSRDPIQRETQYF.

The V gene is TRBV6-1, the J gene TRBJ1-2, with TRBD1 matching 8 bases. Germline trimming cut 2 bases from V and 4 bases from J; bases unmatched to any gene: 6. Germline V gene data show CDR1 as MNHNS and CDR2 as SASEGT. CDR3 length: 15 residues. Here the CDR3 DNA reads TGTGCCAGCAGTGAATCGGTCGGACAGGGCTATGGCTACACCTTC. Translating it yields CASSESVGQGYGYTF.

The V gene is TRBV18, the J gene TRBJ2-7, with D possibly matching TRBD2 (7 bases). The germline CDR1 and CDR2 sequences are KGHSH and LQKENI. The V gene lost 0 bases and the J gene lost 6 bases, with 21 bases spanning the gap. The CDR3 is 17 residues long. CDR3 region: CASSPPSRSGAGAEQYF. Here the CDR3 DNA reads TGTGCCAGCTCACCACCTTCGAGATCGGGGGCGGGGGCCGAGCAGTACTTC.

The rearrangement joins TRBV7-2 to TRBJ1-6; possibly TRBD1 for D (5 bases). With 3 bases removed from V and 2 bases from J, the gap between germline ends came to 11 bases. Per germline, CDR1 SGHTA and CDR2 FQGNSA. This CDR3 has 16 residues. The CDR3, as DNA: TGTGCCAGCAGCTTTACGGGACCCCCCTATAATTCACCCCTCCACTTT. Its translation: CASSFTGPPYNSPLHF.

The chain couples TRBV4-1 to TRBJ2-1; D gene unclear. V lost 0 bases, J lost 4 bases, and 4 bases lay in between. CDR1 is MGHRA and CDR2 is YSYEKL in the germline V gene. This CDR3 region has 13 residues. The CDR3, as DNA: TGCGCCAGCAGCCAAGATCAATACAATGAGCAGTTCTTC. Its protein is CASSQDQYNEQFF.

A note on this clone: The same CDR3 arises from other DNA sequences in this sample as well. This chain uses TRBV28 with TRBJ2-7; possible D gene TRBD1, 6 bases. The CDR3 loop spans 12 amino acids. Trimming took off 5 bases at V and 6 bases at J, with 11 bases between the two ends. CDR1 and CDR2 from the germline V gene are MDHEN and SYDVKM. The CDR3 protein is CASSLQGGEQYF. CDR3 in DNA: TGTGCCAGCAGTCTACAGGGTGGCGAGCAGTACTTC.

The chain couples TRBV7-6 to TRBJ2-1, with TRBD2 matching over 12 bases. The CDR3 spans 16 residues. The V segment lost 0 bases and the J segment 6 bases; nucleotides outside the gene matches: 3. Per germline, CDR1 SGHVS and CDR2 FNYEAQ. The CDR3 sequence is CASSLARTSGINEQFF. CDR3 nucleotide sequence: TGTGCCAGCAGCTTAGCGCGGACTAGCGGGATCAATGAGCAGTTCTTC. The variable domain in full, with the rest retrieved from reference TRBV7-6 and TRBJ2-1, is GAGVSQSPRYKVTKRGQDVALRCDPISGHVSLYWYRQALGQGPEFLTYFNYEAQQDKSGLPNDRFSAERPEGSISTLTIQRTEQRDSAMYRCASSLARTSGINEQFFGPGTRLTVL.

The chain is built from TRBV10-2 and TRBJ1-1; D might be TRBD1 (6 bases). The germline V gene encodes CDR1 WSHSY and CDR2 SAAADI. The CDR3 consists of 15 residues. V was pared by 4 bases and J by 5 bases, with 17 bases between. The CDR3: CASSGTVVGETEAFF. Here the CDR3 DNA reads TGCGCCAGCAGTGGGACAGTTGTGGGTGAAACTGAAGCTTTCTTT.

This clone was seen only a few times. The chain combines TRBV30 with TRBJ2-7; D gene ambiguous. The germline V gene encodes CDR1 GTSNPN and CDR2 SVGIG (reference sequence). The CDR3 spans 12 residues. V was cut by 4 bases and J by 7 bases, with 14 bases left in between. The CDR3 loop reads CAWKGSAREQYF. DNA of the CDR3: TGTGCCTGGAAAGGCAGCGCAAGGGAGCAGTACTTC.

V gene TRBV18 combines with J gene TRBJ1-2; TRBD1 matches 7 bases. The junction had 1 base not matched to a gene; V was cut back by 3 bases and J by 3 bases. The length of the CDR3 is 13 residues. Germline values: CDR1 KGHSH, CDR2 LQKENI. The CDR3 bases are TGTGCCAGCTCACCGACAGGGCACTATGGCTACACCTTC. Its protein is CASSPTGHYGYTF.

The chain links TRBV7-6 to TRBJ2-3; 13 nucleotides line up with TRBD2. V lost 1 base to trimming and J lost 1 base; unmatched junction nucleotides: 2. Germline loops: CDR1 SGHVS, CDR2 FNYEAQ. CDR3 length: 17 amino acids. CDR3 DNA sequence: TGTGCCAGCAGCTTAGTTACTAGCGGGGGGGGCACAGATACGCAGTATTTT. It is translated as CASSLVTSGGGTDTQYF. Full variable domain (remainder filled in from reference TRBV7-6 and TRBJ2-3): GAGVSQSPRYKVTKRGQDVALRCDPISGHVSLYWYRQALGQGPEFLTYFNYEAQQDKSGLPNDRFSAERPEGSISTLTIQRTEQRDSAMYRCASSLVTSGGGTDTQYFGPGTRLTVL.

The chain combines TRBV5-1 with TRBJ1-1; possibly TRBD1 for D (6 bases). The CDR3 spans 15 residues. CDR1 is SGHRS, CDR2 YFSETQ, per germline. V dropped 0 bases and J dropped 4 bases, with 13 bases sitting between them. CDR3 sequence: CASSLGSTGLTEAFF. CDR3 DNA sequence: TGCGCCAGCAGCTTGGGGTCCACAGGGCTCACTGAAGCTTTCTTT.

The chain has TRBV6-5 and TRBJ1-2, with a possible D match to TRBD1 (5 bases). In germline, CDR1 is MNHEY, CDR2 SVGAGI. Trimming removed 10 bases at V and 6 bases at J, with 18 bases between. This CDR3 region has 13 residues. This chain's CDR3 is CATPRGIRDGYTF. Written as DNA, the CDR3 is TGTGCCACCCCCCGGGGGATTAGGGATGGCTACACCTTC.

The genes are TRBV6-1 and TRBJ1-2; D is uncertain. Germline-derived CDR1 and CDR2 are MNHNS and SASEGT. The CDR3 runs to 13 residues. Trimming removed 1 base at V and 4 bases at J, with 7 bases between. CDR3 region: CASSEVPGYGYTF. The CDR3 DNA follows: TGTGCCAGCAGTGAAGTTCCAGGCTATGGCTACACCTTC.

This chain's CDR3 is CASSEIGIGANVLTF. The CDR3 bases are TGTGCCAGCAGTGAAATCGGGATTGGGGCCAACGTCCTGACTTTC. The rearrangement joins TRBV6-1 to TRBJ2-6, with a weak D call TRBD2 (5 bases). The CDR3 loop spans 15 amino acids. CDR1 and CDR2 (germline): MNHNS, SASEGT. The ends were cut back, 2 bases at V and 3 bases at J, with 8 bases in the middle.

The chain combines TRBV4-1 with TRBJ2-2; no clear D. The CDR3 runs to 14 residues. Germline V gene lookup returns CDR1 MGHRA and CDR2 YSYEKL. Trimming removed 0 bases from V and 4 bases from J, with 6 bases in between. CDR3: CASSQDTGTGELFF. DNA for the CDR3: TGCGCCAGCAGCCAAGATACTGGCACCGGGGAGCTGTTTTTT.

To note about this clone: Other DNA sequences in the sample encode the same CDR3. The gene calls are TRBV5-1 and TRBJ2-7, with D tentatively TRBD1 (6 bases). Germline V gene data show CDR1 as SGHRS and CDR2 as YFSETQ. The CDR3 runs to 15 residues. Trimming stripped 0 bases from V and 3 bases from J, with 13 bases between. The CDR3 region is CASSLVGQGFYEQYF. CDR3 nucleotide sequence: TGCGCCAGCAGCTTGGTGGGACAAGGATTCTACGAGCAGTACTTC.

V and J are TRBV28 and TRBJ1-6; D uncertain. The CDR3 totals 14 residues. V lost 1 base, J lost 11 bases, and 12 bases lay in between. Germline V CDR1 and CDR2: MDHEN, SYDVKM. CDR3 region: CASSLLTLQTPLHF. CDR3 coding DNA: TGTGCCAGCAGTTTATTGACCCTTCAGACACCCCTCCACTTT.

The chain employs TRBV5-4 and TRBJ2-2, with 8 nucleotides matching TRBD2. Germline trimming cut 5 bases from V and 8 bases from J; bases unmatched to any gene: 8. This CDR3 contains 14 residues. Germline CDR1 reads SGHNT; CDR2 reads YYREEE (reference sequence). CDR3 nucleotides: TGTGCCAGCAGTACCCGGGGGGGTCCGGGGGAGCTGTTTTTT. Protein product: CASSTRGGPGELFF.

Comments on this clone: A much larger clone is a single base away; this may be a read error. In the same sample, other DNA sequences code for this CDR3. The J gene is TRBJ2-5, the V gene TRBV2; maybe TRBD2 (5 bases). Germline V gene sequence: CDR1 SNHLY, CDR2 FYNNEI. The CDR3 is 11 residues long. The V end lost 6 bases, the J end lost 3 bases, and 5 bases lay between the germline ends. This CDR3 is CASSGEETQYF. The CDR3 DNA sequence: TGTGCCAGCAGCGGGGAAGAGACCCAGTACTTC.

The chain carries TRBV5-8 and TRBJ1-2; 8 nucleotides match TRBD1. The CDR3 is 15 amino acids. Trimming took 3 bases from V and 6 from J; bases not matched to a gene: 10. CDR1 is SGHTS, CDR2 YDEGEE, per germline. As DNA, the CDR3 is TGTGCCAGCAGCTCCGAGGGACAGGAGAGGGATGGCTACACCTTC. This translates into CASSSEGQERDGYTF.

The rearrangement joins TRBV7-8 to TRBJ1-4; D remains ambiguous. The V gene lost 5 bases and the J gene lost 6 bases, with 19 bases spanning the gap. The CDR3 totals 16 residues. Germline-derived CDR1 and CDR2 are SGHVS and FQNEAQ. CDR3 protein: CASSRKFPGSYEKLFF. In DNA form, the CDR3 reads TGTGCCAGCAGCCGAAAGTTCCCGGGCAGCTATGAAAAACTGTTTTTT.

This sequence joins TRBV5-1 and TRBJ2-7, with 8 nucleotides matching TRBD2. The V and J ends lost 4 bases and 1 base, in that order; junction bases with no gene match: 7. The CDR3 is made up of 15 amino acids. Germline V gene data show CDR1 as SGHRS and CDR2 as YFSETQ. CDR3 sequence reads: CASSLTLAGSYEQYF. CDR3 DNA: TGCGCCAGCAGCCTAACTTTAGCGGGGTCCTACGAGCAGTACTTC.

The chain is built from TRBV7-2 and TRBJ1-5, with D unresolved. Trimming pared 5 bases from V and 0 bases from J, leaving 8 bases between. Per germline, CDR1 SGHTA and CDR2 FQGNSA. The CDR3 is 14 amino acids. The CDR3 region is CASSPQPSNQPQHF. The CDR3 DNA is TGTGCCAGCAGCCCCCAGCCTAGCAATCAGCCCCAGCATTTT.

V is TRBV11-2 and J is TRBJ1-6; D is perhaps TRBD1 (5 bases). Trimming left V 4 bases short and J 0 bases short, with 19 bases between. The germline gives CDR1 SGHAT, CDR2 FQNNGV. This CDR3 has 19 amino acids. The CDR3 DNA reads TGTGCCAGCAGCTCTTCCGTGGTAGGGGCGAGCTCCTATAATTCACCCCTCCACTTT. Its protein product is CASSSSVVGASSYNSPLHF.

This chain uses TRBV5-1 with TRBJ1-2; D gene unclear. The CDR3 totals 14 residues. V was cut by 5 bases and J by 1 base, with 12 bases left in between. Germline CDR1 and CDR2: SGHRS and YFSETQ. For the CDR3, the DNA is TGCGCCAGCAGTCCTTTAAGGGATAACTATGGCTACACCTTC. It codes for CASSPLRDNYGYTF.

The chain uses TRBV2 and TRBJ1-1; D gene unclear. The CDR3 totals 13 residues. Germline-derived CDR1 and CDR2 are SNHLY and FYNNEI. Trimming stripped 7 bases from V and 4 bases from J, with 13 bases between. The chain's CDR3 is CASNQEAVTEAFF. DNA of the CDR3: TGTGCCAGCAATCAGGAAGCAGTCACTGAAGCTTTCTTT.

The chain employs TRBV7-2 and TRBJ2-7; D might be TRBD1 or TRBD2, each matching 6 bases. This CDR3 comprises 13 residues. CDR1 SGHTA and CDR2 FQGNSA come from the germline V gene. V lost 7 bases to trimming and J lost 4 bases, with 14 bases between them. The CDR3 DNA reads as TGTGCCAGCACCCGAGGGGGGAAGTACGAGCAGTACTTC. Translating it yields CASTRGGKYEQYF.